This is a list of T cell receptor beta chains from one sample in a study of T cells in Graves' hyperthyroidism and ophthalmopathy. TCRdb re-called the multiplex PCR reads with MiXCR, one entry per CDR3 protein. Here the sample spans some 570,000 distinct CDR3 sequences, more than 15% being singletons. The sample taken for sequencing was blood. The receptors here all came from a young woman with Graves' ophthalmopathy. Each CDR3 is given without its conserved first and last residue. Not every row has a clone size; where given, it reads once, few, many or a size class.

V gene: TRBV30; clone size: many; J gene: TRBJ2-3; CDR3 protein: AWRRGPADTQY
V gene: TRBV4-1; clone size: NA; J gene: TRBJ2-7; CDR3 protein: ASSQDPQSYEQY
V gene: TRBV27; clone size: NA; J gene: TRBJ2-7; CDR3 protein: ASSSIGQGFYEQY
V gene: TRBV5-5; clone size: many; J gene: TRBJ2-1; CDR3 protein: ASRLSGEQF
V gene: TRBV20-1; clone size: many; J gene: TRBJ1-2; CDR3 protein: SASPNQGNYGYT
V gene: TRBV7-2; clone size: many; J gene: TRBJ2-1; CDR3 protein: ASSLDDHPDNEQF
V gene: TRBV12-3/TRBV12-4; clone size: few; J gene: TRBJ1-5; CDR3 protein: ASSLGGGINQPQH
V gene: TRBV28; clone size: few; J gene: TRBJ2-3; CDR3 protein: ASSFSGGPTTDTQY
V gene: TRBV7-9; clone size: many; J gene: TRBJ2-1; CDR3 protein: ASSPNPGSLDNEQF
V gene: TRBV29-1; clone size: many; J gene: TRBJ2-5; CDR3 protein: SVLSGGRETQY
V gene: TRBV18; clone size: few; J gene: TRBJ2-7; CDR3 protein: ASSPGRTLYEQY
V gene: TRBV5-1; clone size: many; J gene: TRBJ2-2; CDR3 protein: ASSLDGRGGPGELF
V gene: TRBV5-6; clone size: NA; J gene: TRBJ1-2; CDR3 protein: ASSFEGTNYGYT
V gene: TRBV13; clone size: many; J gene: TRBJ2-5; CDR3 protein: ASSFTGGETQY
V gene: TRBV30; clone size: few; J gene: TRBJ2-5; CDR3 protein: AWSVGTKGGETQY
V gene: TRBV9; clone size: few; J gene: TRBJ1-2; CDR3 protein: ASSVAHIAIKGYT
V gene: TRBV7-2; clone size: NA; J gene: TRBJ2-3; CDR3 protein: ASSPGRDRGGDTQY
V gene: TRBV12-3/TRBV12-4; clone size: many; J gene: TRBJ2-5; CDR3 protein: ASSLSPGQPQETQY
V gene: TRBV2; clone size: many; J gene: TRBJ1-1; CDR3 protein: ASSDPTENTEAF
V gene: TRBV13; clone size: many; J gene: TRBJ2-1; CDR3 protein: ASSSDRNEQF
V gene: TRBV24-1; clone size: many; J gene: TRBJ1-2; CDR3 protein: ATSDVRGYT
V gene: TRBV4-3; clone size: NA; J gene: TRBJ2-3; CDR3 protein: ASSQDKFVAGADTQY
V gene: TRBV3-1; clone size: many; J gene: TRBJ2-7; CDR3 protein: ASSPGLVVYEQY
V gene: TRBV11-1; clone size: many; J gene: TRBJ2-4; CDR3 protein: ASSLSVAKNIQY
V gene: TRBV28; clone size: few; J gene: TRBJ1-3; CDR3 protein: ASRDPGNTIY
V gene: TRBV5-6; clone size: many; J gene: TRBJ1-2; CDR3 protein: ASSLVDRVTGGYT
V gene: TRBV20-1; clone size: many; J gene: TRBJ1-2; CDR3 protein: SASFPQGANYGYT
V gene: TRBV20-1; clone size: NA; J gene: TRBJ2-7; CDR3 protein: SAFGVSGSSYEQY
V gene: TRBV4-3; clone size: NA; J gene: TRBJ1-2; CDR3 protein: ASSQSGTVYGYT
V gene: TRBV15; clone size: few; J gene: TRBJ1-1; CDR3 protein: ATSRDEGTEAF
V gene: TRBV20-1; clone size: NA; J gene: TRBJ2-2; CDR3 protein: SARGPLAGGAGELF
V gene: TRBV28; clone size: many; J gene: TRBJ2-7; CDR3 protein: ASSFDRRRYEQY
V gene: TRBV27; clone size: many; J gene: TRBJ1-2; CDR3 protein: ASSSLYNYGYT
V gene: TRBV11-2; clone size: few; J gene: TRBJ1-2; CDR3 protein: ASRKIRSGAGYGYT
V gene: TRBV4-3; clone size: NA; J gene: TRBJ1-2; CDR3 protein: ASSPDPSDVLEGYT
V gene: TRBV20-1; clone size: NA; J gene: TRBJ2-5; CDR3 protein: SARVGRGTQETQY
V gene: TRBV30; clone size: NA; J gene: TRBJ1-5; CDR3 protein: AWSDPRGQGPNQPQH
V gene: TRBV9; clone size: few; J gene: TRBJ2-1; CDR3 protein: ASSNYLWDEQF
V gene: TRBV5-1; clone size: NA; J gene: TRBJ2-7; CDR3 protein: ASSLALKDTYEQY
V gene: TRBV5-4; clone size: NA; J gene: TRBJ2-3; CDR3 protein: ASSRDRWAQY
V gene: TRBV4-3; clone size: NA; J gene: TRBJ2-2; CDR3 protein: ASSQETQGFTGELF
V gene: TRBV7-2; clone size: many; J gene: TRBJ2-1; CDR3 protein: ASSPRGTYNEQF
V gene: TRBV20-1; clone size: many; J gene: TRBJ2-2; CDR3 protein: SARWWEGGGTGELF
V gene: TRBV30; clone size: many; J gene: TRBJ2-7; CDR3 protein: AWSLNRGSYEQY
V gene: TRBV5-1; clone size: few; J gene: TRBJ1-2; CDR3 protein: ASSLAPGFYGYT
V gene: TRBV18; clone size: NA; J gene: TRBJ2-4; CDR3 protein: ASSLGTENIQY
V gene: TRBV6-6; clone size: many; J gene: TRBJ2-5; CDR3 protein: ASSYSGSGSGETQY
V gene: TRBV9; clone size: NA; J gene: TRBJ2-4; CDR3 protein: ASSVDEGGIQY
V gene: TRBV4-1; clone size: NA; J gene: TRBJ1-3; CDR3 protein: ASSQVVGAPNTIY
V gene: TRBV28; clone size: many; J gene: TRBJ2-7; CDR3 protein: ASSLQFYEQY
V gene: TRBV6-1; clone size: many; J gene: TRBJ2-7; CDR3 protein: ASSEIPGGLYEQY
V gene: TRBV2; clone size: few; J gene: TRBJ1-1; CDR3 protein: ASSVDRGGTEAF
V gene: TRBV5-4; clone size: NA; J gene: TRBJ1-4; CDR3 protein: ASSLFDRGLNEKLF
V gene: TRBV6-1; clone size: once; J gene: TRBJ2-3; CDR3 protein: ASSYKRGVVTDTQY
V gene: TRBV6-5; clone size: few; J gene: TRBJ2-1; CDR3 protein: ASSSSSEQF